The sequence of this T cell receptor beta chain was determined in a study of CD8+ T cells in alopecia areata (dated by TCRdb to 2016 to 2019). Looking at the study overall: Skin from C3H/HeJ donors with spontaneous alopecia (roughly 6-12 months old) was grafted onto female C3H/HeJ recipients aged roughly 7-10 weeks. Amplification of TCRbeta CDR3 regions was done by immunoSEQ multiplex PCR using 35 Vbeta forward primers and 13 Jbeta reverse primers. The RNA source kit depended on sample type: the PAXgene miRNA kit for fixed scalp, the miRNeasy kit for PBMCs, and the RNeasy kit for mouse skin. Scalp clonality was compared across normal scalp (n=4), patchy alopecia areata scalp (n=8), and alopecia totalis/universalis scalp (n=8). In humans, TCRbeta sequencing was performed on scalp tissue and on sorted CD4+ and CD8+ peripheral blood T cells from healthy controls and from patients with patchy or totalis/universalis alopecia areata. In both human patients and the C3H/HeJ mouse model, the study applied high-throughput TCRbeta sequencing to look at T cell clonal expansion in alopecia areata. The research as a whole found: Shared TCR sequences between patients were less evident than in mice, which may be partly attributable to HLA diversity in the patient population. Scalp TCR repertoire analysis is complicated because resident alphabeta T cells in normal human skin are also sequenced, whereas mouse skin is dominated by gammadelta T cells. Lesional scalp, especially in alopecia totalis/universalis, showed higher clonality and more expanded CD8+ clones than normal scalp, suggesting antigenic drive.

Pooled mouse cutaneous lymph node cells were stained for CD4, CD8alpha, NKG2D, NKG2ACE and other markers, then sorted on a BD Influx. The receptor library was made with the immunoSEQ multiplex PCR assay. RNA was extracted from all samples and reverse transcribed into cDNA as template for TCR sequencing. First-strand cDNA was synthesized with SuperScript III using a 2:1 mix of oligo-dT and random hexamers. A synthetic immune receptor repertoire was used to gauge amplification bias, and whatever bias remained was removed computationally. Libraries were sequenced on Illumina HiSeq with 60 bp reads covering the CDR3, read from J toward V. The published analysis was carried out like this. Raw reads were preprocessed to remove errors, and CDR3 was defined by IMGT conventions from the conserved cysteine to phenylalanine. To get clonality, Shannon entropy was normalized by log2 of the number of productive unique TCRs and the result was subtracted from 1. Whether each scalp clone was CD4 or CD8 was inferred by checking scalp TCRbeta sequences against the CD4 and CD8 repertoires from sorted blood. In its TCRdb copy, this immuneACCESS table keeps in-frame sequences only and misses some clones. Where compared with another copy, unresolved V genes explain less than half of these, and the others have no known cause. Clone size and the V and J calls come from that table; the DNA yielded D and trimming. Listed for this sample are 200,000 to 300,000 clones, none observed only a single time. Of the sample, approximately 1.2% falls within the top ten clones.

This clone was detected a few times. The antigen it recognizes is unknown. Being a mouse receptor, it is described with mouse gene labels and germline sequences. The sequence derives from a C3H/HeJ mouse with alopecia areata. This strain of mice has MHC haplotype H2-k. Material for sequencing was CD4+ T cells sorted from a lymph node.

The part of the CDR3 DNA that was read is TGTGCCAGCAGCCACCTGGGGGGGCCCACCGGG. Its product reads: CASSHLGGPTG. Given in full, the CDR3 is CASSHLGGPTGQLYF. The rearranged segments are TRBV5 and TRBJ2-2, with 10 bases in between that match TRBD2. The read ends 4 residues before the CDR3 terminus; that terminus is restored from the germline J gene. CDR1 and CDR2, looked up from the germline V gene (reference sequence), are LGHNA and YNLKQL. Taken from cysteine to phenylalanine, the CDR3 has 15 residues. The DNA shown is the part of the CDR3 that was read: 33 bases, in frame from base 1. At the junction V is shortened by 3 bases and J by 4 bases; bases outside the gene matches: 2.